What follows describes a single TCR beta chain. What it recognizes is unknown. Patients sequenced had flow cytometry evidence of CD8+CD57+ cell expansion. Severe acquired aplastic anemia was present in all patients. Blood was sampled before the patients had received any therapy. The sample belongs to a study of CD8+CD57+ T cells in acquired aplastic anemia. Study-wide findings and caveats: Patients and controls had CD8+ Simpson's diversity values that were not significantly distinct.

V lost 4 bases to trimming and J lost 0 bases; unmatched junction nucleotides: 6. This CDR3 spans 15 amino acids. Germline CDR1 DFQATT, CDR2 SNEGSKA (reference sequence). The study profiled TCR beta VDJ and CDR3 using genomic DNA as template. A single record per CDR3 protein comes from TCRdb applying MiXCR to the reads. Counted here are about 180,000 distinct CDR3 sequences, nearly 50% occurring once; the ten biggest clones make up approximately 13%. This sequence joins TRBV20-1 and TRBJ1-1, with 9 positions matching TRBD1. This TCR was recovered from a human donor with aplastic anemia. The sequencing input was sorted CD4+, CD8+, or CD8+CD57+ T cells (not recorded which) from PBMCs. The CDR3 region has the DNA TGCAGTGCTAAAGCGGACAGGGGATTGAACACTGAAGCTTTCTTT. Its protein product is CSAKADRGLNTEAFF.